Below are 28 T cell receptor beta chains sequenced from a single sample in a study of T cells after yellow fever vaccination. TCRdb reprocessed the 5' RACE reads via MiXCR and lists one record per CDR3 protein. The profile shows approximately 300,000 distinct CDR3 sequences, roughly 9.4% of them singletons. The sequencing here drew on PBMCs, taken on the day of the first yellow fever vaccination. All receptors derive from a man aged 18 to 30 who received the YFV17D yellow fever vaccine.

This clonotype was counted a few times. The rearrangement uses TRBV5-1 and TRBJ1-1; D is unclear. Trimming left V 0 bases short and J 1 base short, with 7 bases between. There are 14 residues in the CDR3. Germline V gene data show CDR1 as SGHRS and CDR2 as YFSETQ. Here the CDR3 reads CASSLAAQNTEAFF. The CDR3 DNA reads as TGCGCCAGCAGCTTGGCTGCTCAGAACACTGAAGCTTTCTTT.

This clonotype showed up just a few times. This chain links TRBV6-5 with TRBJ2-3; 11 nucleotides line up with TRBD1. The CDR3 spans 15 residues. CDR1 is MNHEY and CDR2 is SVGAGI in the germline V gene. Trimming removed 2 bases from V and 3 bases from J; junction bases left unmatched: 1. CDR3 residues: CASSYGTGGTDTQYF. CDR3 nucleotides: TGTGCCAGCAGTTACGGGACAGGGGGTACAGATACGCAGTATTTT.

The chain has TRBV7-9 and TRBJ2-5; D tentatively reads TRBD1 or TRBD2 (5 bases each). CDR3 length equals 13 residues. Germline CDR1 and CDR2: SEHNR and FQNEAQ (reference sequence). V lost 5 bases and J 4 bases, leaving 11 bases between the germline ends. CDR3 bases: TGTGCCAGCAGCAGAGGGGACGCAGAGACCCAGTACTTC. Translation gives CASSRGDAETQYF.

The chain has TRBV7-2 and TRBJ1-1; tentative D call: TRBD1 (5 bases). The CDR3 totals 12 residues. Germline V gene sequence: CDR1 SGHTA, CDR2 FQGNSA. The germline V and J ends were trimmed by 5 bases and 10 bases, with 14 bases remaining between them. The CDR3 spells CASSGSGLVAFF. CDR3 sequence (DNA): TGTGCCAGCAGCGGATCAGGGCTCGTAGCTTTCTTT.

The chain uses TRBV12-3 or TRBV12-4 and TRBJ2-1; D is perhaps TRBD1 or TRBD2 (5 bases each). There are 13 residues in the CDR3. Trimming took 3 bases from V and 8 from J, leaving 11 bases between them. CDR3 DNA: TGTGCCAGCAGTTTTAGAGGGGCCGATGAGCAGTTCTTC. Translation gives CASSFRGADEQFF.

This clonotype has just a few counts. The chain recombines TRBV23-1 with TRBJ2-2; D possibly uses TRBD1 or TRBD2 (6 bases each). TRBV23-1 is recorded as an ORF, its role being uncertain. The V and J ends lost 4 bases and 1 base respectively, with 19 bases between them. CDR3 length equals 18 residues. The CDR3 coding sequence is TGCGCCAGCAGTCTGGGCACTAGGAGGGGGAAGAACACCGGGGAGCTGTTTTTT. Translating it yields CASSLGTRRGKNTGELFF.

This clonotype occurred a few times. This chain links TRBV19 with TRBJ1-1; D is unresolved. Germline lookup yields CDR1 LNHDA and CDR2 SQIVND (reference sequence). The CDR3 length is 13 residues. Between the trimmed V and J ends, which lost 7 bases and 2 bases, there was a span of 11 bases. The CDR3 DNA is TGTGCCAGTAACGGGTTATACAACACTGAAGCTTTCTTT. Translated, it gives CASNGLYNTEAFF.

In its sample, this clonotype was seen a few times. V gene TRBV6-2 or TRBV6-3 combines with J gene TRBJ2-1; D not certain. Germline V gene lookup returns CDR1 MNHEY and CDR2 SVGEGT. V lost 6 bases and J lost 6, with 18 bases in between. This CDR3 contains 15 residues. Written as DNA, the CDR3 is TGTGCCAGCAGCCTTTATGGTCCGGGTGGCAATGAGCAGTTCTTC. It translates to CASSLYGPGGNEQFF.

This clonotype turned up a few times. The J gene is TRBJ2-1, the V gene TRBV7-6; 10 nucleotides match TRBD1. Germline-derived CDR1 and CDR2 are SGHVS and FNYEAQ. With 8 bases clipped from V and 8 bases from J, the junction kept 6 bases outside the gene matches. The CDR3 has 13 residues. The CDR3 here is CASGTGVGDEQFF. CDR3 DNA: TGTGCCAGCGGGACAGGGGTGGGGGATGAGCAGTTCTTC. The entire variable domain, with the rest obtained from reference TRBV7-6 and TRBJ2-1, is as follows: GAGVSQSPRYKVTKRGQDVALRCDPISGHVSLYWYRQALGQGPEFLTYFNYEAQQDKSGLPNDRFSAERPEGSISTLTIQRTEQRDSAMYRCASGTGVGDEQFFGPGTRLTVL.

This clonotype has a handful of counts. In DNA, the CDR3 is TGTGCCAGCATAGGACGGGACAGAGGCTACGAGCAGTACTTC. It encodes CASIGRDRGYEQYF. The gene calls are TRBV7-8 and TRBJ2-7; 7 nucleotides agree with TRBD1. Trimming took 7 bases from V and 3 from J; bases not matched to a gene: 9. The germline CDR1 and CDR2 sequences are SGHVS and FQNEAQ. This CDR3 has 14 residues.

In its sample, this clonotype was seen many times. The chain is built from TRBV7-9 and TRBJ2-2; 8 bases line up with TRBD1. Germline lookup yields CDR1 SEHNR and CDR2 FQNEAQ (reference sequence). J lost 0 bases, V lost 5 bases, and 2 bases had no gene match. This CDR3 contains 15 residues. CDR3 residues: CASSGGQANTGELFF. In nucleotides, the CDR3 is TGTGCCAGCAGCGGGGGACAGGCGAACACCGGGGAGCTGTTTTTT.

The gene calls are TRBV7-2 and TRBJ1-5, with unresolved D. This CDR3 region has 15 residues. V gave up 7 bases and J gave up 0 bases, with 13 bases separating them. CDR1 and CDR2 (germline): SGHTA, FQGNSA. The CDR3 nucleotides are TGTGCCAGCAACTGGGCAGAGAATAGCAATCAGCCCCAGCATTTT. It encodes CASNWAENSNQPQHF.

This clonotype was seen only a few times. This sequence joins TRBV20-1 and TRBJ2-3, with 8 bases fitting TRBD2. CDR3 length: 14 residues. Losses at the gene ends were 6 bases for V and 0 bases for J; bases not matched to a gene: 5. Germline loops: CDR1 DFQATT, CDR2 SNEGSKA (reference sequence). The CDR3 spells CSAPLAASTDTQYF. The CDR3 nucleotides are TGCAGTGCACCACTAGCGGCTAGCACAGATACGCAGTATTTT.

This chain joins TRBV2 and TRBJ2-3, with TRBD2 matching 13 bases. This CDR3 has 18 residues. CDR1 and CDR2 (germline): SNHLY, FYNNEI. CDR3 bases: TGTACCATCAGTTTAGAGGTACTAGCGGGGGGGCCAAAAGATACGCAGTATTTT. This gives the protein CTISLEVLAGGPKDTQYF.

The chain is built from TRBV20-1 and TRBJ1-5; D may be TRBD1 (5 bases). The V gene lost 2 bases and the J gene lost 7 bases, with 21 bases spanning the gap. Germline CDR1 reads DFQATT; CDR2 reads SNEGSKA (reference sequence). This CDR3 has 16 amino acids. The CDR3 is CSARPEGQGARQPQHF. DNA of the CDR3: TGCAGTGCTAGACCCGAAGGGCAGGGCGCGAGGCAGCCCCAGCATTTT.

This clonotype has just one count. V is TRBV7-9 and J is TRBJ2-7, with a weak D call TRBD2 (7 bases). Germline assignment: CDR1 SEHNR and CDR2 FQNEAQ (reference sequence). The CDR3 runs 11 residues. V lost 9 bases and J 6 bases, leaving 12 bases between the germline ends. CDR3 nucleotides: TGTGCCAGTTCAAGGGGGGGCGAGCAGTACGTC. Its protein is CASSRGGEQYV.

The chain has TRBV20-1 and TRBJ1-5; D perhaps matches TRBD1 (5 bases). This CDR3 has 18 residues. Between the trimmed V and J ends, which lost 3 bases and 4 bases, there was a span of 25 bases. Per germline, CDR1 DFQATT and CDR2 SNEGSKA (reference sequence). In nucleotides, the CDR3 is TGCAGTGCTAGCTCCCCAGGTGGAGGGCGGGGGAGTAATCAGCCCCAGCATTTT. Amino acids: CSASSPGGGRGSNQPQHF.

V usage is TRBV6-1 and J usage is TRBJ1-5; 7 positions agree with TRBD1. J gave up 3 bases and V 5 bases, and 10 bases lay outside the gene matches. The V gene's germline CDR1 is MNHNS and CDR2 SASEGT. The CDR3 loop spans 16 amino acids. This chain's CDR3 is CASSRQGLGTNQPQHF. The CDR3 nucleotides read TGTGCCAGCAGTCGACAGGGCCTCGGTACCAATCAGCCCCAGCATTTT.

This clonotype came up a few times. The CDR3 DNA follows: TGCAGCGTTGCGCCAGGGGGGTATAGCACAGATACGCAGTATTTT. This codes for CSVAPGGYSTDTQYF. V usage is TRBV29-1 and J usage is TRBJ2-3, with D possibly being TRBD1 (7 bases). Germline V gene data show CDR1 as SQVTM and CDR2 as ANQGSEA. The CDR3 is made up of 15 amino acids. Trimming pared 4 bases from V and 0 bases from J, leaving 14 bases between.

This chain links TRBV5-1 with TRBJ1-2, with D perhaps TRBD1 (5 bases). Germline CDR1 SGHRS, CDR2 YFSETQ. V was shortened by 4 bases and J by 2 bases, with 9 bases between the two germline ends. The CDR3 length is 13 residues. The CDR3 DNA follows: TGCGCCAGCAGCGGGGCCCCAAACTATGGCTACACCTTC. The encoded protein is CASSGAPNYGYTF.

The sample holds a few counts of this clonotype. This rearrangement joins TRBV5-1 to TRBJ2-2, with a tentative D call TRBD2 (5 bases). V gave up 0 bases and J gave up 3 bases, with 9 bases separating them. This CDR3 has 15 residues. Germline CDR1 and CDR2: SGHRS and YFSETQ. The CDR3 spells CASSLGGPYTGELFF. DNA of the CDR3: TGCGCCAGCAGCTTGGGAGGGCCGTACACCGGGGAGCTGTTTTTT.

The V and J genes are TRBV20-1 and TRBJ2-7, with D uncertain. Per germline, CDR1 DFQATT and CDR2 SNEGSKA (reference sequence). Trimming cost V 7 bases and J 0 bases, with 13 bases left between them. The CDR3 loop spans 13 amino acids. This CDR3 is CSVFSPISYEQYF. The DNA of the CDR3 is TGCAGTGTTTTCAGTCCCATCTCCTACGAGCAGTACTTC.

A few counts support this clonotype. This rearrangement joins TRBV5-1 to TRBJ1-1; TRBD1 agrees at 7 bases. CDR3 length equals 15 residues. V lost 2 bases to trimming and J lost 0 bases; unmatched junction nucleotides: 4. From germline, CDR1 is SGHRS and CDR2 YFSETQ. DNA for the CDR3: TGCGCCAGCAGCTTCAGACAGGGTATGAACACTGAAGCTTTCTTT. Amino acids: CASSFRQGMNTEAFF.

The chain links TRBV4-3 to TRBJ2-1, with 10 positions matching TRBD2. Germline CDR1 LGHNA, CDR2 YSLEER. The ends lost 0 bases at V and 7 bases at J; junction bases unmatched: 6. The CDR3 is 16 amino acids. In nucleotides, the CDR3 is TGCGCCAGCAGCCAAGAAGGGCTAGCGGGGGATAATGAGCAGTTCTTC. It codes for CASSQEGLAGDNEQFF.

This clonotype was detected a few times. The rearrangement uses TRBV7-2 and TRBJ2-3; TRBD2 agrees at 9 bases. This CDR3 spans 15 amino acids. With V trimmed by 3 bases and J by 1 base, 2 bases remained unmatched. The germline CDR1 and CDR2 sequences are SGHTA and FQGNSA. Here the CDR3 DNA reads TGTGCCAGCAGCTTCCGGACTAGCGGCACAGATACGCAGTATTTT. Translating gives CASSFRTSGTDTQYF. The full variable domain, with the rest looked up from reference TRBV7-2 and TRBJ2-3, is GAGVSQSPSNKVTEKGKDVELRCDPISGHTALYWYRQSLGQGLEFLIYFQGNSAPDKSGLPSDRFSAERTGGSVSTLTIQRTQQEDSAVYLCASSFRTSGTDTQYFGPGTRLTVL.

This clonotype has just a few counts. The chain couples TRBV29-1 to TRBJ2-2; D is undetermined. CDR3 length: 10 amino acids. Germline CDR1 reads SQVTM; CDR2 reads ANQGSEA. V lost 5 bases and J 8 bases, leaving 6 bases between the germline ends. The CDR3, as DNA: TGCAGCGTTTTCCGGGGGGAGCTGTTTTTT. Translation: CSVFRGELFF.

This sequence joins TRBV7-2 and TRBJ2-7; TRBD2 aligns across 8 bases. J gave up 1 base and V 5 bases, and 7 bases lay outside the gene matches. The CDR3 is 15 amino acids. From germline, CDR1 is SGHTA and CDR2 FQGNSA. The CDR3 loop is CASSPLAVSSYEQYF. The CDR3 region has the DNA TGTGCCAGCAGCCCACTAGCGGTGTCATCCTACGAGCAGTACTTC.

J is TRBJ1-4 and V is TRBV20-1; no clear D gene. The germline gives CDR1 DFQATT, CDR2 SNEGSKA (reference sequence). Between the trimmed V and J ends, which lost 5 bases and 5 bases, there was a span of 12 bases. CDR3 length: 13 amino acids. The CDR3 spells CSAPQARNEKLFF. For the CDR3, the DNA is TGCAGTGCTCCCCAGGCGAGAAATGAAAAACTGTTTTTT.